This TCR beta chain originates from a study of T cell repertoires in cytomegalovirus infection. Study-level findings and limits: The response measured ex vivo was dominated by TCR beta clonotypes (HLA-C-restricted and CMV-specific).

TCRdb re-called the reads through MiXCR, storing one row per CDR3 protein. In the table there are some 940,000 distinct CDR3 sequences, roughly a third of which are singletons. In its sample, this clonotype was seen once. Its antigen remains unknown. The germline gives CDR1 SGHDN, CDR2 FVKESK. The CDR3 extends over 18 amino acids. V lost 2 bases and J 2 bases, leaving 20 bases between the germline ends. This TCR derives from a human donor in good health (CMV status not recorded). Some clones in this sample may be carry-over from other donors' samples. The specimen was cultured CD8+ T cells from PBMCs, collected from culture after CMV antigen stimulation. The V gene is TRBV14, the J gene TRBJ2-3; a possible D gene is TRBD2 (6 bases). This CDR3 is CASSQYGTVAAFTDTQYF. CDR3 bases: TGTGCCAGCAGCCAATACGGAACTGTAGCGGCGTTCACAGATACGCAGTATTTT. Full variable domain (rest looked up from reference TRBV14 and TRBJ2-3): EAGVTQFPSHSVIEKGQTVTLRCDPISGHDNLYWYRRVMGKEIKFLLHFVKESKQDESGMPNNRFLAERTGGTYSTLKVQPAELEDSGVYFCASSQYGTVAAFTDTQYFGPGTRLTVL.